The 6 T cell receptor beta chains presented below share a single source sample, sequenced in a study of control samples from healthy donors and cancer patients. The repertoire was sequenced with immunoSEQ multiplex PCR; TCRdb's copy has only in-frame clones and lacks some. The repertoire consists of about 140,000 clones, with 90% to 95% occurring once and the leading ten covering about an eighth. Sequencing input: blood. The receptors shown here come from a man aged 35 to 55 in good health.

There are a few counts of this clone. This rearrangement joins TRBV15 to TRBJ1-1; possible D gene TRBD1, 5 bases. Trimming removed 0 bases at V and 8 bases at J, with 13 bases between. From germline, CDR1 is LNHNV and CDR2 YYDKDF (reference sequence). The CDR3 length is 14 residues. In nucleotides, the CDR3 is TGTGCCACCAGCAGAGAGGGCACGGGGGAGGAAGCTTTCTTT. This encodes CATSREGTGEEAFF.

This rearrangement joins TRBV11-1 to TRBJ2-1; 7 nucleotides line up with TRBD2. Germline CDR1 is SGHAT and CDR2 is FQDESV (reference sequence). Trimming removed 5 bases from V and 10 bases from J; junction bases left unmatched: 8. The CDR3 is 13 residues long. CDR3 sequence: CASSPGLIQEQFF. The DNA for the CDR3 is TGTGCCAGCAGCCCGGGACTAATCCAAGAGCAGTTCTTC.

The J gene is TRBJ1-5, the V gene TRBV6-6; the D gene is possibly TRBD1 (5 bases). Germline V gene data show CDR1 as MNHNY and CDR2 as SVGAGI (reference sequence). This CDR3 comprises 15 residues. With 6 bases removed from V and 4 bases from J, the gap between germline ends came to 16 bases. CDR3 protein: CASSPSGEWNQPQHF. The CDR3 nucleotides read TGTGCCAGCAGCCCCTCGGGGGAATGGAATCAGCCCCAGCATTTT.

This chain uses TRBV28 with TRBJ1-5; 9 positions agree with TRBD1. Germline V gene sequence: CDR1 MDHEN, CDR2 SYDVKM. CDR3 size: 17 residues. V shed 4 bases and J 4 bases; nucleotides not matched to a gene: 11. The CDR3 DNA follows: TGTGCCAGCAGTTCCCCCGGGACAGGGAGGTGGAATCAGCCCCAGCATTTT. It yields the protein CASSSPGTGRWNQPQHF.

The CDR3 DNA is TGTGCCAGCAGCAGCGGACAGGGGGCTGCAGATACGCAGTATTTT. This codes for CASSSGQGAADTQYF. The chain employs TRBV7-6 and TRBJ2-3, with 11 bases that match TRBD1. From germline, CDR1 is SGHVS and CDR2 FNYEAQ. The CDR3 contains 15 residues. J lost 4 bases, V lost 5 bases, and 5 bases had no gene match.

J is TRBJ2-1 and V is TRBV29-1, with 9 bases matching TRBD1. Trimming cost V 7 bases and J 7 bases; bases outside gene matches: 17. Germline CDR1 SQVTM, CDR2 ANQGSEA. The CDR3 is made up of 16 amino acids. The DNA for the CDR3 is TGCAGCGCCCAAGCTCCGGGACAGGGTAGAATGAATGAGCAGTTCTTC. Residues: CSAQAPGQGRMNEQFF.